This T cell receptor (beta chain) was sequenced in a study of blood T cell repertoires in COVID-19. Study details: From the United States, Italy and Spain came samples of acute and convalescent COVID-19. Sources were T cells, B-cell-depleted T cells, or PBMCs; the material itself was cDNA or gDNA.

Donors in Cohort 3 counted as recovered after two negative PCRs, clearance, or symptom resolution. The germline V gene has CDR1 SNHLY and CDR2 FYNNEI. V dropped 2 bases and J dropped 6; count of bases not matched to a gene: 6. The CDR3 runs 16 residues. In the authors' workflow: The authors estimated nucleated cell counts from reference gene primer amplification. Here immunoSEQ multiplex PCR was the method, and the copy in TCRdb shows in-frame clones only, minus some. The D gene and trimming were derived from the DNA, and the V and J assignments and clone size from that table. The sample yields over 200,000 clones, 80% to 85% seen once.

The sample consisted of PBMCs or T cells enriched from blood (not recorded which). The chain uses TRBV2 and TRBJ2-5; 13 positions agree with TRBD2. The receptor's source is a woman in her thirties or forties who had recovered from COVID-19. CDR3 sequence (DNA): TGTGCCAGCAGTGAAACACCGGGACTAGCGGGACAGACCCAGTACTTC. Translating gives CASSETPGLAGQTQYF.